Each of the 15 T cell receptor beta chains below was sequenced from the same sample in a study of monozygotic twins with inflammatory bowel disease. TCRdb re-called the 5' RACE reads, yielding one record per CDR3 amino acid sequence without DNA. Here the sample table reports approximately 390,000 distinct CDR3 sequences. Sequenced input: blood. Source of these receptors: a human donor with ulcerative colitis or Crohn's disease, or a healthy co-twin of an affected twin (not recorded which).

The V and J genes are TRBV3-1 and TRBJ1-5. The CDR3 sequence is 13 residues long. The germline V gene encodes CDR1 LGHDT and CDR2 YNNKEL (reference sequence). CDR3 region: CASSPAVNQPQHF. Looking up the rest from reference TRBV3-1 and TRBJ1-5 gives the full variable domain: DTAVSQTPKYLVTQMGNDKSIKCEQNLGHDTMYWYKQDSKKFLKIMFSYNNKELIINETVPNRFSPKSPDKAHLNLHINSLELGDSAVYFCASSPAVNQPQHFGDGTRLSIL.

This CDR3 reads CSARDLPGRINEKLFF. The chain couples TRBV20-1 to TRBJ1-4; lacking DNA, the TRBD1 call made by TCRdb goes unchecked. Per germline, CDR1 DFQATT and CDR2 SNEGSKA (reference sequence). CDR3 length equals 16 residues.

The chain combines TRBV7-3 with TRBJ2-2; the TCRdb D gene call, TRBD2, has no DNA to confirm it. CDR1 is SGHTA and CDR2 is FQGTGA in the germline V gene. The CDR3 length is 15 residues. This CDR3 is CASSQGVAGVGELFF.

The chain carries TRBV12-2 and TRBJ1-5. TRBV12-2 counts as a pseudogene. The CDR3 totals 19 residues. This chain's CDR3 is CASRLAQSLSSFSNQPQHF.

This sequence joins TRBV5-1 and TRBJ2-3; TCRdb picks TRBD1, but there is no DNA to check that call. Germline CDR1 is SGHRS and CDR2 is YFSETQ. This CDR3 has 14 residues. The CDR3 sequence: CASSPGLRGDTQYF.

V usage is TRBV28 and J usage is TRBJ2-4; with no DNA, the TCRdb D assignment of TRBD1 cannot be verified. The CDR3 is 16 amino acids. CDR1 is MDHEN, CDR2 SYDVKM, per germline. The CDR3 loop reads CASSTSTGERKNIQYF.

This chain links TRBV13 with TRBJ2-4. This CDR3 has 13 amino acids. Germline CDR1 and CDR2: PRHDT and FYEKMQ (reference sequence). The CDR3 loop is CASSTGRQNIQYF.

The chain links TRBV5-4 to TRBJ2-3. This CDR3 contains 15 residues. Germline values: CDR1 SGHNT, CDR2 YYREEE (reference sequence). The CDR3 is CASSLDRASGDTQYF.

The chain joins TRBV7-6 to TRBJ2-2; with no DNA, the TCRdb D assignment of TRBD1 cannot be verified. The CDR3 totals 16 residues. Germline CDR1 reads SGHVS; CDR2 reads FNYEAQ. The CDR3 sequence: CASSLGGGTNTGELFF.

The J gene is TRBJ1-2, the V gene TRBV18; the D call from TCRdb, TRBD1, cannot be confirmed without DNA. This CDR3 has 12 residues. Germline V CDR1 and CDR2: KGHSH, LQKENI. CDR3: CASSPRQGPGTF.

The CDR3 here is CASSYSKGDFQETQYF. This rearrangement joins TRBV6-2 or TRBV6-3 to TRBJ2-5. Germline V CDR1 and CDR2: MNHEY, SVGEGT. CDR3 length: 16 amino acids.

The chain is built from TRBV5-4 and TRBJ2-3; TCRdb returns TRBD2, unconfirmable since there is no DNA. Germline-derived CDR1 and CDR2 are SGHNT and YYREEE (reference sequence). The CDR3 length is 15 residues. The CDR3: CASSPGLVSADTQYF.

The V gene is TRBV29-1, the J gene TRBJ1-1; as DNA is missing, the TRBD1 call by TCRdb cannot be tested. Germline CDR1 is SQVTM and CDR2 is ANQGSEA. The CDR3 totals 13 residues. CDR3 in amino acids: CSVEQGDDTEAFF.

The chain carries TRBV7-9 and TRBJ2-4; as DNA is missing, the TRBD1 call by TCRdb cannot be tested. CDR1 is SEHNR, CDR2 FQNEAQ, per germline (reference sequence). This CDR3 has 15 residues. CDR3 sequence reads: CASSLDPGAKNIQYF.

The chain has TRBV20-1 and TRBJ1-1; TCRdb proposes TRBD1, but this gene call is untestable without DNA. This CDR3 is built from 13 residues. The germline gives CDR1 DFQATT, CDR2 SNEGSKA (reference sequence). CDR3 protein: CTCGGAQATEAFF.